These 16 T cell receptor beta chains came from one sample sequenced in a study of graft-versus-host responses after intestinal transplantation. The repertoire was sequenced with immunoSEQ multiplex PCR; TCRdb's copy has only in-frame clones and lacks some. Of roughly 120,000 clones listed, 95% are singletons. Antigen specificity for these receptors is unknown. This specimen consisted of unstimulated CD8+ T cells sorted from spleen or lymph node cells, obtained before intestinal transplant. The receptors here all came from a human donor who received an intestinal transplant.

The CDR3 DNA sequence: TGCGCCAGCAGCCAAGTCGGGTCCGGACAGCCCCAGCATTTT. Protein product: CASSQVGSGQPQHF. The chain employs TRBV4-1 and TRBJ1-5; D call uncertain. CDR3 length equals 14 residues. Trimming took 1 base from V and 7 from J, leaving 11 bases between them. Germline CDR1 reads MGHRA; CDR2 reads YSYEKL.

V usage is TRBV28 and J usage is TRBJ2-1; 10 nucleotides match TRBD2. This CDR3 comprises 13 residues. The ends lost 5 bases at V and 10 bases at J; junction bases unmatched: 5. From germline, CDR1 is MDHEN and CDR2 SYDVKM. Written as DNA, the CDR3 is TGTGCCAGCAGTATTCTAGCGGGAGAGGAGCAGTTCTTC. Translation: CASSILAGEEQFF.

This clone was seen once. The CDR3 DNA reads as TGTGCCTGGATGGGCGGGGTAGCGGCATCCTCCTACAATGAGCAGTTCTTC. As protein: CAWMGGVAASSYNEQFF. The chain carries TRBV30 and TRBJ2-1; the D gene is possibly TRBD2 (6 bases). CDR3 length: 17 residues. V was clipped by 4 bases and J by 0 bases, with 19 bases between them. In germline, CDR1 is GTSNPN, CDR2 SVGIG (reference sequence).

The rearrangement joins TRBV9 to TRBJ1-2, with a tentative D call TRBD1 (6 bases). From germline, CDR1 is SGDLS and CDR2 YYNGEE. CDR3 size: 11 residues. Trimming took off 5 bases at V and 6 bases at J, with 8 bases between the two ends. CDR3 sequence reads: CASSAGDGYTF. DNA for the CDR3: TGTGCCAGCAGTGCAGGGGATGGCTACACCTTC. The full variable domain, with the rest looked up from reference TRBV9 and TRBJ1-2, is DSGVTQTPKHLITATGQRVTLRCSPRSGDLSVYWYQQSLDQGLQFLIQYYNGEERAKGNILERFSAQQFPDLHSELNLSSLELGDSALYFCASSAGDGYTFGSGTRLTVV.

V usage is TRBV4-3 and J usage is TRBJ1-4, with D maybe TRBD1 (6 bases). Germline CDR1 and CDR2: LGHNA and YSLEER. Trimming removed 1 base from V and 4 bases from J, with 16 bases in between. CDR3 length equals 17 residues. The CDR3 sequence: CASSQGTGYGNNEKLFF. The CDR3 DNA reads as TGCGCCAGCAGCCAAGGAACAGGGTATGGTAATAATGAAAAACTGTTTTTT.

This sequence joins TRBV4-3 and TRBJ2-1, with 9 bases lining up with TRBD1. The CDR3 has 13 residues. Germline loops: CDR1 LGHNA, CDR2 YSLEER. V shed 3 bases and J 15 bases; nucleotides not matched to a gene: 9. The CDR3 is CASSQASGTGMFF. CDR3 bases: TGCGCCAGCAGCCAGGCCTCCGGGACAGGGATGTTCTTC.

The rearrangement joins TRBV9 to TRBJ2-1; 9 nucleotides align to TRBD2. CDR3 length: 17 residues. V lost 3 bases to trimming and J lost 2 bases; unmatched junction nucleotides: 9. The germline V gene has CDR1 SGDLS and CDR2 YYNGEE. Written as DNA, the CDR3 is TGTGCCAGCAGCGCCGAGCTCACTAGCGGGCCCTACAATGAGCAGTTCTTC. It codes for CASSAELTSGPYNEQFF.

The rearrangement joins TRBV5-6 to TRBJ2-3, with 8 bases fitting TRBD1. Germline-derived CDR1 and CDR2 are SGHDT and YYEEEE. The CDR3 is 15 amino acids. With 3 bases clipped from V and 3 bases from J, the junction kept 6 bases outside the gene matches. In nucleotides, the CDR3 is TGTGCCAGCAGCTCGGACAGGGTTCCGACAGATACGCAGTATTTT. It yields the protein CASSSDRVPTDTQYF.

The chain has TRBV7-9 and TRBJ2-4; D unresolved. Germline lookup yields CDR1 SEHNR and CDR2 FQNEAQ (reference sequence). V lost 1 base to trimming and J lost 1 base, with 2 bases between them. The length of the CDR3 is 13 residues. CDR3 nucleotides: TGTGCCAGCAGCTTAGGGGCCAAAAACATTCAGTACTTC. Translating gives CASSLGAKNIQYF.

This chain links TRBV2 with TRBJ1-4; TRBD1 is a possible D gene (5 bases). The CDR3 runs to 15 residues. Germline assignment: CDR1 SNHLY and CDR2 FYNNEI. V was clipped by 6 bases and J by 3 bases, with 14 bases between them. CDR3: CASRNGGGANEKLFF. The CDR3 nucleotides read TGTGCCAGCAGGAACGGCGGGGGAGCTAATGAAAAACTGTTTTTT.

The rearrangement joins TRBV28 to TRBJ2-3; D call uncertain. The CDR3 length is 15 residues. Germline V gene data show CDR1 as MDHEN and CDR2 as SYDVKM. Trimming left V 7 bases short and J 2 bases short, with 16 bases between. The CDR3: CASTPSQGPTDTQYF. Written as DNA, the CDR3 is TGTGCCAGCACACCTTCGCAAGGGCCCACAGATACGCAGTATTTT.

The J gene is TRBJ2-1, the V gene TRBV6-1; D is possibly TRBD1 (5 bases). The germline CDR1 and CDR2 sequences are MNHNS and SASEGT. This CDR3 region has 18 residues. The V gene lost 2 bases and the J gene lost 1 base, with 18 bases spanning the gap. The CDR3: CASSEKQVFILSYNEQFF. As DNA, the CDR3 is TGTGCCAGCAGTGAAAAACAGGTTTTTATCCTATCCTACAATGAGCAGTTCTTC.

The CDR3 bases are TGCAGAAAAGGACGAAGGGCCAGGTACACCTTC. Translating gives CRKGRRARYTF. The V and J genes are TRBV20-1 and TRBJ1-2, with D uncertain. CDR3 length: 11 amino acids. Germline CDR1 and CDR2: DFQATT and SNEGSKA (reference sequence).

The V gene is TRBV27, the J gene TRBJ2-1, with D hard to call. CDR1 and CDR2 from the germline V gene are MNHEY and SMNVEV (reference sequence). The CDR3 contains 11 residues. Trimming left V 3 bases short and J 5 bases short, with 2 bases between. This CDR3 reads CASSFHNEQFF. DNA of the CDR3: TGTGCCAGCAGTTTCCACAATGAGCAGTTCTTC.

This chain joins TRBV19 and TRBJ2-7, with 11 bases aligning to TRBD1. The germline CDR1 and CDR2 sequences are LNHDA and SQIVND (reference sequence). The CDR3 is made up of 14 amino acids. Trimming at V came to 4 bases and at J to 2 bases, leaving 1 base not matched to a gene. The CDR3 spells CASSTGQGAYEQYF. CDR3 DNA sequence: TGTGCCAGTAGTACGGGACAGGGGGCCTACGAGCAGTACTTC.

The rearrangement links TRBV5-4 to TRBJ2-6; D tentatively fits TRBD1 or TRBD2 (6 bases each). The length of the CDR3 is 17 residues. Germline V CDR1 and CDR2: SGHNT, YYREEE (reference sequence). V was clipped by 1 base and J by 2 bases, with 13 bases between them. DNA for the CDR3: TGTGCCAGCAGCTTGTCCAGGGGAGGAGCTGGGGCCAACGTCCTGACTTTC. It translates to CASSLSRGGAGANVLTF.